The rows below give T cell receptor beta chains drawn from one sample of a study of technical replicates of blood from a handful of donors. Libraries were prepared by immunoSEQ multiplex PCR; TCRdb keeps only in-frame clonotypes and omits some of them. Among 11,000 to 15,000 clones listed, about 82% were seen once. The specimen sequenced was PBMCs. The source is a human donor in good health. CDR3s include the opening cysteine and the closing phenylalanine or tryptophan. D genes are given only for firm matches. Some rows mark clone size as missing; the rest say once, few, many or name a class of expanded clone.

cdr3_nt: TGTGCCAGCTCACCCAGGGGCGGGAACACTGAAGCTTTCTTT
cdr3_aa: CASSPRGGNTEAFF
j_call: TRBJ1-1
cdr3_length: 14
clone_size: -
v_call: TRBV18
d_call: -

cdr3_nt: TGTGCCAGCAGTTACTCGAAGACGGGCTATGGCTACACCTTC
cdr3_aa: CASSYSKTGYGYTF
j_call: TRBJ1-2
cdr3_length: 14
clone_size: -
v_call: TRBV6-5
d_call: -

cdr3_nt: TGTGCCAGCCAGAGGCTTGGGACAGGGATTTTCAATGAGCAGTTCTTC
cdr3_aa: CASQRLGTGIFNEQFF
j_call: TRBJ2-1
cdr3_length: 16
clone_size: -
v_call: TRBV2
d_call: TRBD1

cdr3_nt: TGTGCCAGCAGCTTAGTTGACAGGGCCTCTGGAAACACCATATATTTT
cdr3_aa: CASSLVDRASGNTIYF
j_call: TRBJ1-3
cdr3_length: 16
clone_size: -
v_call: TRBV7-6
d_call: TRBD1

cdr3_nt: TGTGCCAGCAGTGGGCTAGCGGATATCTCTGGGGCCAACGTCCTGACTTTC
cdr3_aa: CASSGLADISGANVLTF
j_call: TRBJ2-6
cdr3_length: 17
clone_size: -
v_call: TRBV6-1
d_call: TRBD2

cdr3_nt: TGCGCCAGCAGCACGGCCGGGACTAGCAATTCTGGGGCCAACGTCCTGACTTTC
cdr3_aa: CASSTAGTSNSGANVLTF
j_call: TRBJ2-6
cdr3_length: 18
clone_size: -
v_call: TRBV5-1
d_call: TRBD2

cdr3_nt: TGTGCCACCAGCAGAGACGGGGGGACGTCAATCACAGATACGCAGTATTTT
cdr3_aa: CATSRDGGTSITDTQYF
j_call: TRBJ2-3
cdr3_length: 17
clone_size: -
v_call: TRBV15
d_call: TRBD2

cdr3_nt: TGCAGCGGGTCACAGGGGGATCGGTATGGCTACACCTTC
cdr3_aa: CSGSQGDRYGYTF
j_call: TRBJ1-2
cdr3_length: 13
clone_size: -
v_call: TRBV29-1
d_call: TRBD1

cdr3_nt: TGCGCCAGCCGACCGGGACTAGCGGGATCCGGGGAGCTGTTTTTT
cdr3_aa: CASRPGLAGSGELFF
j_call: TRBJ2-2
cdr3_length: 15
clone_size: -
v_call: TRBV10-2
d_call: TRBD2

cdr3_nt: TGTGCCAGCTCACCACTAGCGGGGACGAGCTCCTACGAGCAGTACTTC
cdr3_aa: CASSPLAGTSSYEQYF
j_call: TRBJ2-7
cdr3_length: 16
clone_size: -
v_call: TRBV18
d_call: TRBD2

cdr3_nt: TGTGCCAGCAGCTTAGCTCCGGGAGCGAACACCGGGGAGCTGTTTTTT
cdr3_aa: CASSLAPGANTGELFF
j_call: TRBJ2-2
cdr3_length: 16
clone_size: -
v_call: TRBV7-6
d_call: -

cdr3_nt: TGTGCCAGCAGCGTAGACGAGGGGGCGCGACCCCAGTACTTC
cdr3_aa: CASSVDEGARPQYF
j_call: TRBJ2-5
cdr3_length: 14
clone_size: few
v_call: TRBV9
d_call: TRBD1

cdr3_nt: TGTGCCAGCAGCCAACCCCTCGGACAGGGAGGGACTGAAGCTTTCTTT
cdr3_aa: CASSQPLGQGGTEAFF
j_call: TRBJ1-1
cdr3_length: 16
clone_size: -
v_call: TRBV4-2
d_call: TRBD1

cdr3_nt: TGTGCCAGCAGTTTCCGAGTTCCAAGCCCCGGACAGCCGCTGTGGGAGACCCAGTACTTC
cdr3_aa: CASSFRVPSPGQPLWETQYF
j_call: TRBJ2-5
cdr3_length: 20
clone_size: -
v_call: TRBV27
d_call: -

cdr3_nt: TGTGCCAGCATCGCGACTCACACCGGGGAGCTGTTTTTT
cdr3_aa: CASIATHTGELFF
j_call: TRBJ2-2
cdr3_length: 13
clone_size: -
v_call: TRBV2
d_call: -

cdr3_nt: TGTGCTAGTGGTCCTCCCCCCGGGCGGGGGGTGAATGGCTACACCTTC
cdr3_aa: CASGPPPGRGVNGYTF
j_call: TRBJ1-2
cdr3_length: 16
clone_size: -
v_call: TRBV12-5
d_call: -

cdr3_nt: TGTGCCAGCAGCCCTCCGGGACAGGGAAATTCCGGGGAGCTGTTTTTT
cdr3_aa: CASSPPGQGNSGELFF
j_call: TRBJ2-2
cdr3_length: 16
clone_size: -
v_call: TRBV21-1
d_call: -

cdr3_nt: TGCGCCAGCAGCCAAGAGGACAGGGAGAGTCCCTATGGCTACACCTTC
cdr3_aa: CASSQEDRESPYGYTF
j_call: TRBJ1-2
cdr3_length: 16
clone_size: few
v_call: TRBV4-1
d_call: TRBD1

cdr3_nt: TGTGCCAGCAGGCTGGAGACTGAAGCTTTCTTT
cdr3_aa: CASRLETEAFF
j_call: TRBJ1-1
cdr3_length: 11
clone_size: -
v_call: TRBV6-1
d_call: -

cdr3_nt: TGTGCCAGCAGCTTGGAACACCTGAACACTGAAGCTTTCTTT
cdr3_aa: CASSLEHLNTEAFF
j_call: TRBJ1-1
cdr3_length: 14
clone_size: -
v_call: TRBV5-8
d_call: -

cdr3_nt: TGTGCCAGCTGTGTCTACAGGTCCTCCACCTACAATGAGCAGTTCTTC
cdr3_aa: CASCVYRSSTYNEQFF
j_call: TRBJ2-1
cdr3_length: 16
clone_size: -
v_call: TRBV27
d_call: -

cdr3_nt: TGTGCCAGCAGCGAGTCGTATGAGTCAAACATTCAGTACTTC
cdr3_aa: CASSESYESNIQYF
j_call: TRBJ2-4
cdr3_length: 14
clone_size: -
v_call: TRBV7-9
d_call: -

cdr3_nt: TGTGCCAGCAGTCGAGTACAGTATAACACTGAAGCTTTCTTT
cdr3_aa: CASSRVQYNTEAFF
j_call: TRBJ1-1
cdr3_length: 14
clone_size: -
v_call: TRBV6-5
d_call: -

cdr3_nt: TGTGCCAGCAGTGAAGCCCAGCTAGCGGTCACCGGGGAGCTGTTTTTT
cdr3_aa: CASSEAQLAVTGELFF
j_call: TRBJ2-2
cdr3_length: 16
clone_size: -
v_call: TRBV6-1
d_call: TRBD2

cdr3_nt: TGTGCCAGCAGCAAAGACAGGGGGCATGGCTACACCTTC
cdr3_aa: CASSKDRGHGYTF
j_call: TRBJ1-2
cdr3_length: 13
clone_size: -
v_call: TRBV21-1
d_call: -

cdr3_nt: TGTGCCAGCAGCATCTTGACTAGCGGGGTCCACGAGCAGTACTTC
cdr3_aa: CASSILTSGVHEQYF
j_call: TRBJ2-7
cdr3_length: 15
clone_size: -
v_call: TRBV11-2
d_call: TRBD2

cdr3_nt: TGCGCCAGCAGCTTGACCACAGACTCTGGGGCCAACGTCCTGACTTTC
cdr3_aa: CASSLTTDSGANVLTF
j_call: TRBJ2-6
cdr3_length: 16
clone_size: once
v_call: TRBV5-1
d_call: -

cdr3_nt: TGTGCCTGGAGTGTGGGAGACATTACGGGTCAGCCCCAGCATTTT
cdr3_aa: CAWSVGDITGQPQHF
j_call: TRBJ1-5
cdr3_length: 15
clone_size: once
v_call: TRBV30
d_call: -

cdr3_nt: TGTGCCTGGAGCCCGGGGCAGGGGTATAACTATGGCTACACCTTC
cdr3_aa: CAWSPGQGYNYGYTF
j_call: TRBJ1-2
cdr3_length: 15
clone_size: -
v_call: TRBV30
d_call: -

cdr3_nt: TGTGCCAGCAGCCGGGGGGGGGCAGAAAGCTCCTACGAGCAGTACTTC
cdr3_aa: CASSRGGAESSYEQYF
j_call: TRBJ2-7
cdr3_length: 16
clone_size: -
v_call: TRBV5-4
d_call: TRBD2

cdr3_nt: TGTGCCAGCTCGGAGCGGTGGAGGGCCGACGAGCAGTACTTC
cdr3_aa: CASSERWRADEQYF
j_call: TRBJ2-7
cdr3_length: 14
clone_size: few
v_call: TRBV18
d_call: -

cdr3_nt: TGCGCCAGCAGCTTCTCGGGCGGGGCAGATACGCAGTATTTT
cdr3_aa: CASSFSGGADTQYF
j_call: TRBJ2-3
cdr3_length: 14
clone_size: -
v_call: TRBV5-1
d_call: -

cdr3_nt: TGTGCCAGCAGCTTCGGGACTAGCGGGAGCGGAGGCTCCTACGAGCAGTACTTC
cdr3_aa: CASSFGTSGSGGSYEQYF
j_call: TRBJ2-7
cdr3_length: 18
clone_size: -
v_call: TRBV9
d_call: TRBD2

cdr3_nt: TGTGCCAGCAGTACCGACAGGGTCGGAAACACCATATATTTT
cdr3_aa: CASSTDRVGNTIYF
j_call: TRBJ1-3
cdr3_length: 14
clone_size: -
v_call: TRBV28
d_call: TRBD1

cdr3_nt: TGCAGTGGGGGGGAGAACTATGGCTACACCTTC
cdr3_aa: CSGGENYGYTF
j_call: TRBJ1-2
cdr3_length: 11
clone_size: -
v_call: TRBV20-1
d_call: -

cdr3_nt: TGTGCCAGCTCACCGGTAGGGGATAGCAATCAGCCCCAGCATTTT
cdr3_aa: CASSPVGDSNQPQHF
j_call: TRBJ1-5
cdr3_length: 15
clone_size: -
v_call: TRBV18
d_call: -

cdr3_nt: TGTGCCATCAGTGAAGACAGCCAAGAGACCCAGTACTTC
cdr3_aa: CAISEDSQETQYF
j_call: TRBJ2-5
cdr3_length: 13
clone_size: -
v_call: TRBV10-3
d_call: -

cdr3_nt: TGTGCCAGCAGGGATCCCGGGACAAACTTTAGGGATGAGCAGTTCTTC
cdr3_aa: CASRDPGTNFRDEQFF
j_call: TRBJ2-1
cdr3_length: 16
clone_size: -
v_call: TRBV27
d_call: -

cdr3_nt: TGTGCCTGGAGTGGAGGGGGTGGAAACACCATATATTTT
cdr3_aa: CAWSGGGGNTIYF
j_call: TRBJ1-3
cdr3_length: 13
clone_size: -
v_call: TRBV30
d_call: -

cdr3_nt: TGTGCCAGTGATACTAGCGGGAGAAAGGGTGAGCAGTTCTTC
cdr3_aa: CASDTSGRKGEQFF
j_call: TRBJ2-1
cdr3_length: 14
clone_size: -
v_call: TRBV19
d_call: TRBD2

cdr3_nt: TGTGCCAGCAGCCCCGGACTAGCGGGAGCATATGGTGAGCAGTTCTTC
cdr3_aa: CASSPGLAGAYGEQFF
j_call: TRBJ2-1
cdr3_length: 16
clone_size: once
v_call: TRBV11-3
d_call: TRBD2

cdr3_nt: TGTGCCAGCAGTTACTGGCCGGGACAGGCTTCCTACGAGCAGTACTTC
cdr3_aa: CASSYWPGQASYEQYF
j_call: TRBJ2-7
cdr3_length: 16
clone_size: -
v_call: TRBV6-5
d_call: TRBD1

cdr3_nt: TGTGCCAGCAGCCTTCGGGACAGGACCTACGAGCAGTACTTC
cdr3_aa: CASSLRDRTYEQYF
j_call: TRBJ2-7
cdr3_length: 14
clone_size: -
v_call: TRBV5-4
d_call: TRBD1

cdr3_nt: TGTGCCAGCAGTGAAGTAGCGGGGCACACAGATACGCAGTATTTT
cdr3_aa: CASSEVAGHTDTQYF
j_call: TRBJ2-3
cdr3_length: 15
clone_size: -
v_call: TRBV2
d_call: TRBD2

cdr3_nt: TGTGCCAGCAGCCTGGGTCCGGGGGAAGAGACCCAGTACTTC
cdr3_aa: CASSLGPGEETQYF
j_call: TRBJ2-5
cdr3_length: 14
clone_size: -
v_call: TRBV5-5
d_call: -